This T cell receptor (beta chain) was sequenced for a study of regulatory T cells in long-lasting Graves disease. After removal of 0 bases from V and 2 bases from J, the junction contained 4 bases not matched to a gene. The CDR3 sequence is 18 residues long. Per the germline V gene, CDR1 is SGHAT and CDR2 is FQNNGV. Building the TCR beta libraries relied on iRepertoire HTBI primers, and CDR3 regions underwent Arm-PCR. TCRdb reprocessed the multiplex PCR reads with MiXCR, giving one entry per CDR3 protein. The data contain 400,000 to 450,000 distinct CDR3 sequences, about 15% of them singletons. The time point denotes: newly diagnosed GD, antithyroid drugs for less than 3 months. PBMCs provided the RNA from which the TCR library was made. Patients all came to the study from an endocrinology department in Xi'an, China. Study-wide findings and caveats: Newly diagnosed Graves' patients had higher TCR diversity than persistent ones.

Turning to this clonotype: Its antigen remains unknown.

These data were likewise used in another study, on T cells in Graves' hyperthyroidism and ophthalmopathy. Turning to that study: Graves' hyperthyroidism showing no ophthalmopathy progression within 18 months was considered stable.

This clonotype was sampled from a woman in her twenties or thirties with Graves disease. The sequenced sample was peripheral blood mononuclear cells (PBMCs), obtained at new diagnosis, from a patient treated with antithyroid drugs. The chain has TRBV11-2 and TRBJ2-1, with 13 bases lining up with TRBD2. This CDR3 reads CASSLELAGGPAYNEQFF. The CDR3 DNA reads TGTGCCAGCAGCTTAGAACTAGCGGGAGGGCCCGCCTACAATGAGCAGTTCTTC.